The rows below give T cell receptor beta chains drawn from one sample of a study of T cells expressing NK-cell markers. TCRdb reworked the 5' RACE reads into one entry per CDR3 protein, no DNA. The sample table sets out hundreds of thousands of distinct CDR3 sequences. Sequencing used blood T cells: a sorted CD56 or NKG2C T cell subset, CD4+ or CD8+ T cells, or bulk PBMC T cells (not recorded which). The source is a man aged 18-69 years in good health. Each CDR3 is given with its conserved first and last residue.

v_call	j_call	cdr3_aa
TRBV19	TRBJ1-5	CASSIATGGRQPQHF
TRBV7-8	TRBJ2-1	CASSSRTIGGSYNEQFF
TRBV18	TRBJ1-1	CASSPQRGGGTEAFF
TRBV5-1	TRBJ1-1	CASPLGSTEAFF
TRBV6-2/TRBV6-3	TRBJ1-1	CASSYSRGLAEAFF
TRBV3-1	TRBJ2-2	CASTSGDRGTGELFF
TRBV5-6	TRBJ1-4	CASRSTGEGEKLFF
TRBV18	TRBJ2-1	CASSTTQGAGEQFF
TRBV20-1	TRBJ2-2	CSAVPGLSTTGELFF
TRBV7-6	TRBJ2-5	CASSPWGQTETQYF
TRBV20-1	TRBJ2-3	CSARDPDRGRPDTQYF
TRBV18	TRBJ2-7	CASSPTVRKISYEQYF
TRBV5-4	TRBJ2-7	CASSLRGANSYEQYF
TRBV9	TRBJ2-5	CASSVTRVSSQYF
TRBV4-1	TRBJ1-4	CASSQPGRGLFF
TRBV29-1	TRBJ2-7	CSVEVVSPYYEQYF
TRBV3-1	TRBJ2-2	CASTPGRSGELFF
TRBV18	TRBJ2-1	CASSPGQGGSYNEQFF
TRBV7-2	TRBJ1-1	CASSLIMGQVNTEAFF
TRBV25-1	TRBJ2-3	CASSDRLHSDTQYF
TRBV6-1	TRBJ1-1	CASTLTDSANTEAFF
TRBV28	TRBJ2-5	CASSLIRGYGETQYF
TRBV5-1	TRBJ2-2	CASSLYKGGTGELFF
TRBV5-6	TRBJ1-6	CASSPGLSAPLHF
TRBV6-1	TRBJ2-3	CASTPDKGLAFSVNTQYF
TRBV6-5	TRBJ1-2	CASSYSMAAGAYGYTF
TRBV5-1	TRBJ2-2	CASSFSQGNTGELFF
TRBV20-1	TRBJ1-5	CSASTGGAYQPQHF
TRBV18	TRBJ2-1	CASSPPPERGRYNEQFF
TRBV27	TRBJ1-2	CASSTRSSNYGYTF
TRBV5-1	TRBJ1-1	CASSPEPVNTEAFF
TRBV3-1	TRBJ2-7	CASSQREPGQGPYEQYF
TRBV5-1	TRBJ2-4	CASSLDPSNTNIQYF
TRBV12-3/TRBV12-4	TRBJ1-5	CASMVDSGRQPQHF
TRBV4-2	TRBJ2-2	CASRVGGELFF
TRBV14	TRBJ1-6	CASSQEGRWAPLHF
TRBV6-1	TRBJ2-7	CASRPAGTDSYEQYF
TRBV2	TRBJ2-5	CASSAGSLGQETQYF
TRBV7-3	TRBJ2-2	CASSLIPGLAGNTGELFF
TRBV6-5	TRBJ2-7	CASSYSRSPSYEQYF
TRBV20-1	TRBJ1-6	CSARVGGRSPLHF
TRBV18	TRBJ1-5	CASSPTTGAAEPQHF
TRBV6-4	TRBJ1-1	CASEDRGPRMNTEAFF
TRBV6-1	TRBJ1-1	CASNGQGTNEAFF
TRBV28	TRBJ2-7	CASSLRSGGAAYEQYF
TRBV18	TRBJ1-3	CASSAGQSGNTIYF
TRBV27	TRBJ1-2	CASSRTNAMGASYGYTF
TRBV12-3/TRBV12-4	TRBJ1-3	CASSRDVGNTIYF
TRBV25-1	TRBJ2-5	CASRTSGGTQETQYF
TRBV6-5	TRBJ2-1	CASSPTATEQDSDEQFF
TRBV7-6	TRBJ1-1	CASSLQGQGNSPYYTEAFF
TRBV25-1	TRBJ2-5	CASSPWETQYF
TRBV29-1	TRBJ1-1	CSVMGFTEAFF
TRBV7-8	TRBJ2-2	CALRSGTNTGELFF
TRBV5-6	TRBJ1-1	CASSLFAGATEAFF
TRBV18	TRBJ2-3	CASSQKTVAGGPTDTQYF
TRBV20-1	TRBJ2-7	CSAWGGPKPTYEQYF